The 5 T cell receptor beta chains presented below share a single source sample, sequenced in a study of monozygotic twins with inflammatory bowel disease. After re-calling the 5' RACE reads, TCRdb lists one entry per CDR3 protein, DNA absent. Its clone listing holds approximately 150,000 distinct CDR3 sequences. The sequenced material came from blood. These receptors all stem from a human donor with ulcerative colitis or Crohn's disease, or a healthy co-twin of an affected twin (not recorded which).

V is TRBV30 and J is TRBJ1-1. CDR3 length: 11 amino acids. Germline V gene lookup returns CDR1 GTSNPN and CDR2 SVGIG (reference sequence). The CDR3 region is CAWAENTEAFF.

The rearrangement links TRBV5-1 to TRBJ2-1; the TRBD2 assignment by TCRdb is unverifiable without DNA. Germline CDR1 and CDR2: SGHRS and YFSETQ. CDR3 length: 17 amino acids. The CDR3 loop is CASSLASGGVTYNEQFF.

This chain connects TRBV20-1 to TRBJ2-1. The CDR3 consists of 17 residues. Germline-derived CDR1 and CDR2 are DFQATT and SNEGSKA (reference sequence). The CDR3 loop reads CSARDSERRRSYNEQFF.

The chain is built from TRBV7-2 and TRBJ2-7. Germline V gene data show CDR1 as SGHTA and CDR2 as FQGNSA. The CDR3 is 13 residues long. This CDR3 is CASSRLASYEQYF.

This sequence joins TRBV29-1 and TRBJ2-7. The CDR3 totals 14 residues. Per germline, CDR1 SQVTM and CDR2 ANQGSEA. This CDR3 is CSVSEWAVDYEQYF.